This T cell receptor beta chain was documented in a study of blood T cell repertoires in COVID-19. Germline trimming cut 3 bases from V and 5 bases from J; bases unmatched to any gene: 11. The CDR3 totals 17 residues. Germline V gene data show CDR1 as MDHEN and CDR2 as SYDVKM. Per the authors' pipeline: Amplification of reference gene primers was used by the study to estimate nucleated cell counts. Clones were sequenced by immunoSEQ multiplex PCR, and TCRdb holds only the in-frame ones, with some missing. Clonal size and the V and J genes are those of that table, whereas D and trimming came from the DNA. The sample carries around 310,000 clones, around 89% recorded once.

The chain uses TRBV28 and TRBJ2-3; 10 bases align to TRBD2. Source material: peripheral blood. This receptor was obtained from a woman aged 40 to 50 with COVID-19, enrolled during active disease. The CDR3 reads CASSLAGAGGLGDTQYF. The CDR3 DNA reads as TGTGCCAGCAGTTTGGCGGGAGCGGGGGGGCTGGGAGATACGCAGTATTTT.